The 23 T cell receptor beta chains below come from one sample, sequenced in a study of regulatory T cells in long-lasting Graves disease. Both iRepertoire HTBI primers and Arm-PCR of CDR3 regions were used to build the TCR beta libraries. TCRdb re-called the multiplex PCR reads with MiXCR, one entry per CDR3 protein. The table shows about 300,000 distinct CDR3 sequences, with 22% occurring only once. This sample's time point: persistent/refractory GD, antithyroid drugs over 5 years with positive TRAb. Researchers made the TCR library from RNA that was extracted from PBMCs. The sample consisted of peripheral blood mononuclear cells (PBMCs), taken when the disease was refractory, from a patient treated with antithyroid drugs. These receptors were collected from a female donor with Graves disease.

Worth noting for this clonotype: A much larger clone is a single base away; this may be a read error. The chain recombines TRBV6-5 with TRBJ1-2, with a tentative D call TRBD1 (5 bases). Germline V gives CDR1 MNHEY, CDR2 SVGAGI. The CDR3 is 14 amino acids. V was trimmed by 2 bases and J by 8 bases, leaving 15 bases between them. The DNA for the CDR3 is TGTGCCAGCAGTTACCAGGGACGTGGCCGGGGCTACACCTTC. The encoded protein is CASSYQGRGRGYTF.

This clonotype was counted ten times or more. The chain carries TRBV28 and TRBJ2-7, with 9 bases aligning to TRBD2. Germline trimming cut 6 bases from V and 1 base from J; bases unmatched to any gene: 7. Per the germline V gene, CDR1 is MDHEN and CDR2 is SYDVKM. The CDR3 has 15 residues. The CDR3, as DNA: TGTGCCAGCAGGGGAGCGGGAGGACGATCCTACGAGCAGTACTTC. Translated, it gives CASRGAGGRSYEQYF.

In its sample, this clonotype was seen many times. V gene TRBV5-1 combines with J gene TRBJ1-1; no clear D gene. The CDR3 is 14 amino acids. V gave up 6 bases and J gave up 2 bases, with 14 bases separating them. CDR1 is SGHRS, CDR2 YFSETQ, per germline. The CDR3 reads CASTKGLTNTEAFF. As DNA, the CDR3 is TGCGCCAGCACCAAAGGGCTGACCAACACTGAAGCTTTCTTT.

CDR3 bases: TGTGCCAGCAGCCAAGGAGTCGGGACATCGAAGCAGGACACTGAAGCTTTCTTT. Its translation is CASSQGVGTSKQDTEAFF. The chain has TRBV14 and TRBJ1-1, with TRBD1 as a possible D gene (6 bases). V was clipped by 1 base and J by 3 bases, with 21 bases between them. The CDR3 has 18 amino acids. From germline, CDR1 is SGHDN and CDR2 FVKESK.

The V and J genes are TRBV7-2 and TRBJ2-3, with TRBD2 matching over 12 bases. This CDR3 comprises 17 residues. V was pared by 8 bases and J by 6 bases, with 15 bases of the junction left unmatched. CDR1 and CDR2 from the germline V gene are SGHTA and FQGNSA. In DNA form, the CDR3 reads TGTGCCAGCTCGCGTTCCGGACTAGCGGGAATGGGCGATACGCAGTATTTT. Its translation: CASSRSGLAGMGDTQYF.

The chain carries TRBV24-1 and TRBJ1-5; no clear D gene. CDR3 length: 13 amino acids. Trimming removed 4 bases from V and 5 bases from J, with 8 bases in between. Germline V gives CDR1 KGHDR, CDR2 SFDVKD. CDR3 region: CATSEGIDQPQHF. The CDR3 DNA sequence: TGTGCCACCAGTGAGGGTATCGATCAGCCCCAGCATTTT.

This clonotype was counted at least ten times. V gene TRBV6-5 combines with J gene TRBJ1-5; D is unclear. The V end lost 1 base, the J end lost 2 bases, and 9 bases lay between the germline ends. The germline V gene has CDR1 MNHEY and CDR2 SVGAGI. This CDR3 comprises 15 residues. The CDR3 coding sequence is TGTGCCAGCAGTTACTTGGGGAGAGGCAATCAGCCCCAGCATTTT. This gives the protein CASSYLGRGNQPQHF.

This clonotype was seen ten or more times. The genes are TRBV12-3 or TRBV12-4 and TRBJ2-5, with 10 bases identical to TRBD2. V shed 6 bases, J shed 1 base, and the junction held 20 bases outside the gene matches. CDR3 length: 20 amino acids. The DNA of the CDR3 is TGTGCCAGCAGCCATTTTCCGGGGTCTAGCGGGAGTCCAACCCAAGAGACCCAGTACTTC. It is translated as CASSHFPGSSGSPTQETQYF.

This chain joins TRBV20-1 and TRBJ2-3; D might be TRBD1 (5 bases). Per germline, CDR1 DFQATT and CDR2 SNEGSKA (reference sequence). V dropped 3 bases and J dropped 1 base, with 11 bases sitting between them. The CDR3 is 14 amino acids. The CDR3 DNA reads TGCAGTGCTAGTCCCACAGGTCGCACAGATACGCAGTATTTT. Translating it yields CSASPTGRTDTQYF.

The gene calls are TRBV5-1 and TRBJ1-1; weak D call: TRBD1 (6 bases). CDR3 size: 15 residues. The germline V gene encodes CDR1 SGHRS and CDR2 YFSETQ. The ends were cut back, 4 bases at V and 1 base at J, with 14 bases in the middle. The CDR3 DNA follows: TGCGCCAGCAGCGGGGGCCAGGGCGGGAACACTGAAGCTTTCTTT. Protein product: CASSGGQGGNTEAFF.

This chain's CDR3 is CASSVRPQDYGYTF. The CDR3 nucleotides are TGTGCCAGCAGCGTCCGTCCGCAGGACTATGGCTACACCTTC. The chain recombines TRBV7-9 with TRBJ1-2; D remains ambiguous. Trimming shortened V by 5 bases and J by 3 bases, and 13 bases separated the two germline ends. Germline values: CDR1 SEHNR, CDR2 FQNEAQ (reference sequence). The CDR3 has 14 residues.

This clonotype was counted ten times or more. The CDR3 nucleotides are TGTGCCATCGGCCGGACTAGCGGGGCTTACGAGCAGTACTTC. Amino acids: CAIGRTSGAYEQYF. The V gene is TRBV10-3, the J gene TRBJ2-7; 12 nucleotides match TRBD2. The CDR3 extends over 14 amino acids. With 8 bases clipped from V and 4 bases from J, the junction kept 6 bases outside the gene matches. CDR1 and CDR2 (germline): ENHRY, SYGVKD.

This clonotype was observed at least ten times. The DNA for the CDR3 is TGTGCCAGCACAGGACAGACCCTCTCCTACGAGCAGTACTTC. Amino acids: CASTGQTLSYEQYF. The J gene is TRBJ2-7, the V gene TRBV2; D may be TRBD1 (6 bases). Per germline, CDR1 SNHLY and CDR2 FYNNEI. Trimming pared 7 bases from V and 0 bases from J, leaving 13 bases between. CDR3 size: 14 residues.

This clonotype occurred many times. The chain combines TRBV7-6 with TRBJ2-7, with TRBD2 matching 9 bases. The V gene's germline CDR1 is SGHVS and CDR2 FNYEAQ. The CDR3 contains 14 residues. V lost 4 bases, J lost 7 bases, and 8 bases stayed unmatched. CDR3 bases: TGTGCCAGCAGCTCCGGGTTAGCGGGAGTGGAGCAGTACTTC. Protein: CASSSGLAGVEQYF.

Only a few counts were recorded for this clonotype. This rearrangement joins TRBV29-1 to TRBJ1-2; D may be TRBD1 (5 bases). V gave up 0 bases and J gave up 3 bases, with 11 bases separating them. Germline CDR1 SQVTM, CDR2 ANQGSEA. CDR3 size: 14 residues. This chain's CDR3 is CSVEDIQGDYGYTF. The CDR3 DNA follows: TGCAGCGTTGAAGATATTCAGGGCGACTATGGCTACACCTTC.

This clonotype was recorded many times. V and J are TRBV20-1 and TRBJ2-4, with D uncertain. Trimming stripped 6 bases from V and 0 bases from J, with 9 bases between. The CDR3 consists of 13 residues. Germline V lookup: CDR1 DFQATT, CDR2 SNEGSKA (reference sequence). The CDR3 sequence is CSARPGAKNIQYF. DNA of the CDR3: TGCAGTGCGCGACCAGGAGCCAAAAACATTCAGTACTTC.

The CDR3, as DNA: TGTGCCAGCAGTTCCCGAACACCTAACACTGAAGCTTTCTTT. It encodes CASSSRTPNTEAFF. This rearrangement joins TRBV27 to TRBJ1-1; D is uncertain. This CDR3 has 14 residues. Between the trimmed V and J ends, which lost 4 bases and 2 bases, there was a span of 11 bases. CDR1 is MNHEY, CDR2 SMNVEV, per germline (reference sequence).

The rearrangement links TRBV6-1 to TRBJ2-7; 8 bases line up with TRBD2. The length of the CDR3 is 15 residues. The V segment lost 7 bases and the J segment 5 bases; nucleotides outside the gene matches: 13. The germline CDR1 and CDR2 sequences are MNHNS and SASEGT. CDR3 sequence: CASKALASGLHEQYF. DNA of the CDR3: TGTGCCAGCAAGGCTTTGGCTAGCGGGCTCCACGAGCAGTACTTC.

The V call is TRBV2, the J call TRBJ2-7; D is unclear. CDR1 is SNHLY and CDR2 is FYNNEI in the germline V gene. V was pared by 4 bases and J by 6 bases, with 13 bases between. CDR3 length equals 13 residues. CDR3 region: CASSVGSRAEQYF. DNA for the CDR3: TGTGCCAGCAGTGTCGGTTCAAGAGCCGAGCAGTACTTC.

This chain joins TRBV30 and TRBJ2-7; TRBD1 agrees at 8 bases. Per germline, CDR1 GTSNPN and CDR2 SVGIG (reference sequence). This CDR3 is built from 14 residues. The V segment lost 2 bases and the J segment 2 bases; nucleotides outside the gene matches: 5. CDR3 DNA sequence: TGTGCCTGGAGTCAAACAGGGGGTACCTACGAGCAGTACTTC. Translated: CAWSQTGGTYEQYF.

Of note for this clonotype: This may arise from a read error, as a much more abundant clone is one base away. The V gene is TRBV20-1, the J gene TRBJ2-7; 9 bases agree with TRBD2. CDR1 and CDR2 (germline): DFQATT, SNEGSKA (reference sequence). The CDR3 has 13 amino acids. The CDR3 DNA follows: TGCAGTGCTAGGACTAGCGGACCCTACGAGCGGTACTTC. It translates to CSARTSGPYERYF.

This clonotype has a count of ten or more. The chain employs TRBV27 and TRBJ1-1; D is undetermined. CDR1 and CDR2 (germline): MNHEY, SMNVEV (reference sequence). The CDR3 consists of 17 residues. Trimming took off 2 bases at V and 1 base at J, with 17 bases between the two ends. The DNA for the CDR3 is TGTGCCAGCAGTTTAAGAGGCGGGGAATGGGGGAACACTGAAGCTTTCTTT. Translated, it gives CASSLRGGEWGNTEAFF.

This clonotype came up many times. This chain uses TRBV27 with TRBJ2-7; 9 bases line up with TRBD1. Germline V gene data show CDR1 as MNHEY and CDR2 as SMNVEV (reference sequence). The CDR3 is 15 amino acids. The J segment lost 4 bases and the V segment lost 6 bases, leaving 10 bases of the junction unmatched. The CDR3 loop is CASRFRRDRAYEQYF. The CDR3 DNA follows: TGTGCCAGCAGATTCCGCCGGGACAGGGCGTACGAGCAGTACTTC.